The sequence of this T cell receptor beta chain was determined in a study of vaccination and CD4 T cells after COVID-19. About the study: A median of roughly 72 days (range 14 to 241) separated dose two from the taking of post-vaccine samples. Study-level findings and limits: Median about 88% of reactive clones detected in convalescent patients emerged only post-vaccination.

In its sample, this clonotype was seen a few times. Its antigen is still unknown. This sample's treatment: roughly 10-day PBMC culture with coronavirus spike peptide pools or control peptides (ViraFEST assay). US Alpha, Beta and Delta variants postdated the positive PCR dates, which ran from March to December 2020. The germline gives CDR1 MGHDK, CDR2 SYGVNS. The length of the CDR3 is 16 residues. Germline trimming cut 1 base from V and 3 bases from J; bases unmatched to any gene: 5. The Oncomine TCR Beta short-read assay generated sequence data from the DNA of cultured CD4+ T cells. Genomic DNA was taken out of cultured CD4+ T cells by extraction. TCRdb re-called the PCR reads with MiXCR, one entry per CDR3 protein. In the table there are thousands of distinct CDR3 sequences, around 50% of which are singletons.

The sequenced material came from CD4+ T cells from blood, cultured in vitro. The sequence derives from a human donor who had recovered from COVID-19. V is TRBV25-1 and J is TRBJ1-1, with 10 bases identical to TRBD1. Here the CDR3 reads CASSESGGTGDTEAFF. Here the CDR3 DNA reads TGTGCCAGCAGTGAATCCGGAGGGACAGGGGACACTGAAGCTTTCTTT. Filled out from reference TRBV25-1 and TRBJ1-1, the complete variable domain reads EADIYQTPRYLVIGTGKKITLECSQTMGHDKMYWYQQDPGMELHLIHYSYGVNSTEKGDLSSESTVSRIRTEHFPLTLESARPSHTSQYLCASSESGGTGDTEAFFGQGTRLTVV.